Below, one TCR beta chain is given with its context. Germline V gene sequence: CDR1 KGHSH, CDR2 LQKENI. The CDR3 runs 13 residues. V shed 3 bases and J shed 5 bases, with 11 bases lying between them. How the authors handled the data: Estimation of nucleated cell counts was performed using reference gene primer amplification. This table comes from immunoSEQ multiplex PCR, and its TCRdb copy is limited to in-frame clones, with some not included. That table furnishes V, J and clone size, whereas the DNA furnished D and trimming. The sample includes fewer than 50,000 clones, roughly nine tenths of them seen just once. This sample stems from a study of blood T cell repertoires in COVID-19. Overall study context: Sites in the United States, Italy and Spain provided acute and convalescent COVID-19 samples. In each case, the material was cDNA or gDNA derived from T cells, B-cell-depleted T cells, or PBMCs.

The chain uses TRBV18 and TRBJ2-7; weak D call: TRBD1 (6 bases). The receptor was isolated from a human donor in a cohort sampled during active COVID-19. The material sequenced was peripheral blood. CDR3 nucleotide sequence: TGTGCCAGCTCACCGAATAACAGGGACGAGCAGTACGTC. Amino acid sequence: CASSPNNRDEQYV.